The 13 T cell receptor beta chains below were found in one sample sequenced in a study of Ad26.COV2.S vaccination and SARS-CoV-2 variants. The data were produced by immunoSEQ multiplex PCR, yet TCRdb's version contains in-frame clones alone and is incomplete. The sample has 440,000 or so clones; 70% to 90% are singletons. Stated treatment: about 20 received Ad26.COV2.S at low or high dose, single or two shots; roughly five received placebo; per-sample allocation not given. It was on day 63 after the first vaccine or placebo injection that samples were taken. The input for sequencing was peripheral blood, taken in a trial of Ad26.COV2.S vaccine versus placebo. These receptors were taken from a person aged 18-65 years who received the Ad26.COV2.S COVID-19 vaccine or a placebo.

Turning to this clone: The same CDR3 arises from other DNA sequences in this sample as well. The chain uses TRBV19 and TRBJ1-5, with 7 bases identical to TRBD1. Germline lookup yields CDR1 LNHDA and CDR2 SQIVND (reference sequence). The CDR3 consists of 14 residues. The trim removed 3 bases at V and 7 bases at J, leaving 6 bases unmatched. This CDR3 reads CASSIRQGGQPQHF. In DNA form, the CDR3 reads TGTGCCAGTAGTATCAGACAGGGAGGGCAGCCCCAGCATTTT. The full variable domain, completed using reference TRBV19 and TRBJ1-5, is DGGITQSPKYLFRKEGQNVTLSCEQNLNHDAMYWYRQDPGQGLRLIYYSQIVNDFQKGDIAEGYSVSREKKESFPLTVTSAQKNPTAFYLCASSIRQGGQPQHFGDGTRLSIL.

The CDR3 region is CASSLGQGADTQYF. The DNA for the CDR3 is TGTGCCAGCTCACTCGGACAGGGGGCAGATACGCAGTATTTT. The chain combines TRBV18 with TRBJ2-3, with TRBD1 matching 10 bases. This CDR3 is 14 amino acids long. Germline values: CDR1 KGHSH, CDR2 LQKENI. The V and J ends lost 4 bases and 4 bases, in that order; junction bases with no gene match: 2.

The rearrangement uses TRBV9 and TRBJ2-7; 7 nucleotides line up with TRBD1. V shed 0 bases, J shed 3 bases, and the junction held 6 bases outside the gene matches. The CDR3 spans 15 residues. The germline CDR1 and CDR2 sequences are SGDLS and YYNGEE. CDR3 DNA sequence: TGTGCCAGCAGCGTAGAGGGGGCCCTGGGCTACGAGCAGTACTTC. Its translation is CASSVEGALGYEQYF.

The chain's CDR3 is CAWSVRGVSGDTEAFF. CDR3 bases: TGTGCCTGGAGTGTACGAGGGGTGTCGGGAGACACTGAAGCTTTCTTT. The chain employs TRBV30 and TRBJ1-1; a weak D match, TRBD1 (5 bases). The V end lost 0 bases, the J end lost 3 bases, and 17 bases lay between the germline ends. The CDR3 totals 16 residues. Germline V gene lookup returns CDR1 GTSNPN and CDR2 SVGIG (reference sequence).

The chain joins TRBV14 to TRBJ2-4, with D perhaps TRBD2 (7 bases). Between the trimmed V and J ends, which lost 2 bases and 9 bases, there was a span of 23 bases. Germline V gene sequence: CDR1 SGHDN, CDR2 FVKESK. The CDR3 runs 17 residues. CDR3 protein: CASSQSSAGAFRGIQYF. The CDR3 coding sequence is TGTGCCAGCAGCCAATCTTCCGCGGGGGCCTTCAGGGGCATTCAGTACTTC.

The sample holds one count of this clone. The rearrangement uses TRBV5-4 and TRBJ2-5, with D maybe TRBD2 (6 bases). This CDR3 spans 15 amino acids. Germline values: CDR1 SGHNT, CDR2 YYREEE (reference sequence). V was shortened by 0 bases and J by 4 bases, with 13 bases between the two germline ends. The CDR3 protein is CASSLVGLGGETQYF. CDR3 DNA: TGTGCCAGCAGCTTGGTGGGACTCGGTGGAGAGACCCAGTACTTC.

The chain recombines TRBV3-1 (or the pseudogene TRBV3-2) with TRBJ2-4; 13 bases are a match to TRBD2. CDR1 and CDR2 from the germline V gene are LGHDT and YNNKEL (reference sequence). This CDR3 has 16 amino acids. With V trimmed by 3 bases and J by 8 bases, 7 bases remained unmatched. DNA for the CDR3: TGTGCCAGCAGCCAGGCACTAGCGGGAGGGGCGGACATTCAGTACTTC. It encodes CASSQALAGGADIQYF.

The chain recombines TRBV2 with TRBJ2-1, with 8 nucleotides matching TRBD1. The CDR3 extends over 13 amino acids. Germline V gene data show CDR1 as SNHLY and CDR2 as FYNNEI. V shed 4 bases and J 8 bases; nucleotides not matched to a gene: 4. The CDR3, as DNA: TGTGCCAGCAGTGTACAGGGGGTCGATGAGCAGTTCTTC. Translating gives CASSVQGVDEQFF.

The rearrangement links TRBV7-3 to TRBJ2-1, with D uncertain. The germline V and J ends were trimmed by 0 bases and 5 bases, with 14 bases remaining between them. This CDR3 is built from 16 residues. Germline CDR1 is SGHTA and CDR2 is FQGTGA. The CDR3 loop reads CASSLTPLGPNNEQFF. Here the CDR3 DNA reads TGTGCCAGCAGCTTAACCCCTCTAGGTCCTAACAATGAGCAGTTCTTC.

This clone was recorded only once. The chain uses TRBV5-1 and TRBJ2-3; TRBD2 is a possible D gene (5 bases). Germline V gene sequence: CDR1 SGHRS, CDR2 YFSETQ. V gave up 0 bases and J gave up 2 bases, with 16 bases separating them. The CDR3 length is 17 residues. The CDR3 region has the DNA TGCGCCAGCAGCTTGGGGGCGACGAGCGGAGTCACAGATACGCAGTATTTT. This gives the protein CASSLGATSGVTDTQYF.

This clone was detected a few times. V and J are TRBV9 and TRBJ1-6, with D unresolved. This CDR3 spans 15 amino acids. V was trimmed by 0 bases and J by 5 bases, leaving 9 bases between them. CDR1 and CDR2 from the germline V gene are SGDLS and YYNGEE. The CDR3 sequence is CASSVGPVDNSPLHF. The CDR3 nucleotides read TGTGCCAGCAGCGTAGGTCCGGTGGATAATTCACCCCTCCACTTT.

The chain links TRBV6-5 to TRBJ1-2; D is unclear. Germline assignment: CDR1 MNHEY and CDR2 SVGAGI. The CDR3 is 16 amino acids. The V gene lost 0 bases and the J gene lost 0 bases, with 11 bases spanning the gap. In DNA, the CDR3 is TGTGCCAGCAGTTACTCCTTCAACTATCCTAACTATGGCTACACCTTC. It codes for CASSYSFNYPNYGYTF.

The chain couples TRBV9 to TRBJ2-3, with 12 nucleotides matching TRBD2. The CDR3 runs to 16 residues. The germline V gene encodes CDR1 SGDLS and CDR2 YYNGEE. Unmatched junction bases numbered 3, after V lost 0 bases and J lost 4 bases. The CDR3, as DNA: TGTGCCAGCAGCGTAGCTCCTAGCGGGGGGGCAGATACGCAGTATTTT. Protein sequence: CASSVAPSGGADTQYF.